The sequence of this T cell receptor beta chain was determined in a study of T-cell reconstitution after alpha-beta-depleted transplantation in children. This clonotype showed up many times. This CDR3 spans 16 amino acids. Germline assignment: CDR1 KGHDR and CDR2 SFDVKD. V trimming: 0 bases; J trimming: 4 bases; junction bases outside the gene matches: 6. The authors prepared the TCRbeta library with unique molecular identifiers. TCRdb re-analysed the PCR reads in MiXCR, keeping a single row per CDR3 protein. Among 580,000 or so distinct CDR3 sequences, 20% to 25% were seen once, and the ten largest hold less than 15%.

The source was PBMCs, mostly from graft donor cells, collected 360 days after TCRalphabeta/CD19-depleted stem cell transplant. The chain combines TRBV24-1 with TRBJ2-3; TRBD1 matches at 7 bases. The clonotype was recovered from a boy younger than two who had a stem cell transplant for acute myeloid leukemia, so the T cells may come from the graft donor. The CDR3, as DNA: TGTGCCACCAGTGATTTGAGAGGGGGCCCGGCAGATACGCAGTATTTT. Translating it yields CATSDLRGGPADTQYF.